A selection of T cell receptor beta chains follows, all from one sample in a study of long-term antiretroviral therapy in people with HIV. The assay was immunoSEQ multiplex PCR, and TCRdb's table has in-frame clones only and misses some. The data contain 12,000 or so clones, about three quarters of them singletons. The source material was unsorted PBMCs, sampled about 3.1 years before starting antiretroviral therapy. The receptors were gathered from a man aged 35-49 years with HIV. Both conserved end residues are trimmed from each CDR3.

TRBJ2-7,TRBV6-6,ASSYVMEDYVY
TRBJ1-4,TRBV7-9,ASSAINRSEKLF
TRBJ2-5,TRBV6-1,ASSYRGGETQY
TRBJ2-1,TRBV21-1,ASSGSLGDEQF
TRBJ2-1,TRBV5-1,ASSLESSGSYEQF
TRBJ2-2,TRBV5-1,ASSYGTGRDTGELF
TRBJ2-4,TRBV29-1,SVDRVDKNIQY
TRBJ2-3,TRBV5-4,ASSLRLAGGPVDTQY
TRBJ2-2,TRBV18,ASSRRQGGTGELF
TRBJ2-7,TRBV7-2,ASSLEGFSSYEQY
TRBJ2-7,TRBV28,ASSWTGAYEQY
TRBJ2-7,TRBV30,AWSIAGTYEQY
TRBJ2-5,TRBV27,ASSLWGLASRQETQY
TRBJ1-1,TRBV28,ASTLYVGERSTEAF
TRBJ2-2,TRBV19,ATYRGSGSSGELF
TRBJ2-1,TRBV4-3,ASSPGLLNEQF
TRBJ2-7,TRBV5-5,ASSPDRGIAEQY
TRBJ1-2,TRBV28,AVGGGTRIIYGYT
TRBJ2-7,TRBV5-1,ASSLAGSSYEQY
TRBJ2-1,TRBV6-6,ASKIAGDEQF
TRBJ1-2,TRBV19,ASSIGTNYGYT
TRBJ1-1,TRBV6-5,ASSYHRQGSTEAF
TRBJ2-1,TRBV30,AWSTSPNEQF
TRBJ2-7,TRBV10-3,AISESIGTSGRGEQY
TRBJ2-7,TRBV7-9,ASSQDRRGSSYEQY
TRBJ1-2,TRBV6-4,ASRENQENYGYT
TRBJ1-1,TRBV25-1,ASKGPLEAF
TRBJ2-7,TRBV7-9,ASSARDTRSVYEQY
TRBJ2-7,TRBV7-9,ASSLVVSGLGSYEQY
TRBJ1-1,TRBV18,ASSPSGRGTEAF
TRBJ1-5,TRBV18,ASSPTGWVAESQH
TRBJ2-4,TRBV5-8,ASSAGTASRGNIQY
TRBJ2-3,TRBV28,ASNFYGTDTQY
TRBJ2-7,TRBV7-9,ASSDRGQDYEQY
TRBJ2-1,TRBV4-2,ASSQEGGNYNEQF
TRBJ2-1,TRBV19,ASSPGTSGIEQF
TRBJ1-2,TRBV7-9,ASSPRTQWLVYGYT
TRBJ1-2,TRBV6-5,ASSPWASYGYT
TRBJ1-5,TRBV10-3,AISESGGPNQPQH
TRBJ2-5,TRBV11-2,ASSLRLAGAQETQY